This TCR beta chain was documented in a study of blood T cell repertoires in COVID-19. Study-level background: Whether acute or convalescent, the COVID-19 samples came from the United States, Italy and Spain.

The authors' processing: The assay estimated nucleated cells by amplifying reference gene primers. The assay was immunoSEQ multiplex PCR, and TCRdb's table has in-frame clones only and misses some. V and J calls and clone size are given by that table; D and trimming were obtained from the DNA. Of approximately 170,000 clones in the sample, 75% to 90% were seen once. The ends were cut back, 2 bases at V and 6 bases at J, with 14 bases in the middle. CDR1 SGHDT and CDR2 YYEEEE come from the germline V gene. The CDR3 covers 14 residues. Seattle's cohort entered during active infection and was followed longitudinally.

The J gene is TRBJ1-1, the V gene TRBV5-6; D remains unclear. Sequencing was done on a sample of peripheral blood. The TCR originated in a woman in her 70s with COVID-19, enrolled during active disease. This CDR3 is CASSFGRRGPEAFF. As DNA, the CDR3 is TGTGCCAGCAGCTTCGGCCGCCGTGGGCCTGAAGCTTTCTTT.